A single sample is the source of the 25 T cell receptor beta chains below, sequenced in a study of T-cell reconstitution after alpha-beta-depleted transplantation in children. Preparing the TCRbeta library involved the use of unique molecular identifiers. TCRdb re-derived calls from the PCR reads in MiXCR, one entry per CDR3 protein. Of about 90,000 distinct CDR3 sequences in the sample, roughly 8.3% were seen once. Material: PBMCs from the stem cell graft donor, obtained from the stem cell graft. These receptor sequences come from a human donor who donated a stem cell graft to a child with congenital amegakaryocytic thrombocytopenia.

The table lists this clonotype with many counts. V gene TRBV20-1 combines with J gene TRBJ2-1, with 7 bases identical to TRBD2. The CDR3 totals 15 residues. In germline, CDR1 is DFQATT, CDR2 SNEGSKA (reference sequence). The trim removed 0 bases at V and 2 bases at J, leaving 4 bases unmatched. CDR3 nucleotide sequence: TGCAGTGCTAGAGATTCCCGGGGGGCCTACAATGAGCAGTTCTTC. Its protein product is CSARDSRGAYNEQFF.

This clonotype was recorded a few times. The chain uses TRBV12-2 and TRBJ1-1; TRBD1 is the table's D call and was not checked against the DNA. TRBV12-2 is classified as a pseudogene. CDR3 length: 17 amino acids. CDR3 protein: CASRNLGPQGYNTEAFF. The CDR3 nucleotides read TGTGCAAGTCGAAATCTCGGCCCACAGGGGTACAACACTGAAGCTTTCTTT.

The table lists this clonotype with many counts. The gene calls are TRBV7-2 and TRBJ2-3; no firm D call. The CDR3 is 12 residues long. Germline V CDR1 and CDR2: SGHTA, FQGNSA. The V end was cut by 3 bases, the J end by 4 bases, with 5 bases between. This chain's CDR3 is CASSFFADTQYF. DNA for the CDR3: TGTGCCAGCAGCTTTTTCGCAGATACGCAGTATTTT.

This clonotype was observed a handful of times. A read error may explain this, as a much larger clone is one base away. The genes are TRBV20-1 and TRBJ2-6; a weak D match, TRBD1 (5 bases). This CDR3 is 16 amino acids long. From germline, CDR1 is DFQATT and CDR2 SNEGSKA (reference sequence). The CDR3 DNA reads as TGCAGTGCTAGAGATTCGATCGGATCTGGGGCCAACGGCCTGACTTTC. It codes for CSARDSIGSGANGLTF.

At least ten counts were recorded for this clonotype. The V gene is TRBV5-4, the J gene TRBJ2-1; 8 bases match TRBD2. There are 15 residues in the CDR3. The junction had 5 bases not matched to a gene; V was cut back by 1 base and J by 5 bases. Germline V CDR1 and CDR2: SGHNT, YYREEE (reference sequence). The CDR3 region is CASSLNSGAHNEQFF. CDR3 bases: TGTGCCAGCAGCTTGAATAGCGGGGCCCACAATGAGCAGTTCTTC.

This clonotype has at least ten counts. The rearrangement links TRBV7-3 to TRBJ2-2; D may be TRBD1 (5 bases). V shed 3 bases and J shed 7 bases, with 12 bases lying between them. The CDR3 loop spans 14 amino acids. Germline CDR1 and CDR2: SGHTA and FQGTGA. The chain's CDR3 is CASSLRRDDGELFF. CDR3 bases: TGTGCCAGCAGCTTGCGCAGGGATGACGGGGAGCTGTTTTTT.

This clonotype was detected only a few times. The chain couples TRBV2 to TRBJ2-3, with D unclear. Trimming pared 4 bases from V and 2 bases from J, leaving 16 bases between. Germline V CDR1 and CDR2: SNHLY, FYNNEI. The CDR3 runs to 16 residues. The CDR3, as DNA: TGTGCCAGCAGTGGGGCCGGGTTGCCTTTCACAGATACGCAGTATTTT. Its protein product is CASSGAGLPFTDTQYF. Together with reference TRBV2 and TRBJ2-3, the CDR3 gives the full variable domain: EPEVTQTPSHQVTQMGQEVILRCVPISNHLYFYWYRQILGQKVEFLVSFYNNEISEKSEIFDDQFSVERPDGSNFTLKIRSTKLEDSAMYFCASSGAGLPFTDTQYFGPGTRLTVL.

This clonotype was seen many times. CDR3 DNA sequence: TGTGCCAGCAGTTGGGGGGACGGAGCAAACATTCAGTACTTC. It is translated as CASSWGDGANIQYF. This chain uses TRBV6-5 with TRBJ2-4, with TRBD2 as a possible D gene (6 bases). Trimming took 4 bases from V and 6 from J, leaving 13 bases between them. This CDR3 is 14 amino acids long. Per germline, CDR1 MNHEY and CDR2 SVGAGI.

The gene calls are TRBV20-1 and TRBJ2-7, with a possible D match to TRBD1 (5 bases). Germline CDR1 DFQATT, CDR2 SNEGSKA (reference sequence). The CDR3 has 12 amino acids. V lost 5 bases and J 3 bases, leaving 11 bases between the germline ends. The CDR3 DNA reads as TGCAGTGCTTCGGACATCGGCTACGAGCAGTACTTC. Its translation: CSASDIGYEQYF.

There are many counts of this clonotype. The chain has TRBV20-1 and TRBJ1-1; 9 bases map to TRBD1. The CDR3 length is 12 residues. The junction had 7 bases not matched to a gene; V was cut back by 4 bases and J by 10 bases. Germline loops: CDR1 DFQATT, CDR2 SNEGSKA (reference sequence). CDR3: CSATTGGRAAFF. The CDR3 region has the DNA TGCAGTGCTACCACAGGGGGCCGGGCAGCTTTCTTT.

This clonotype was detected ten times or more. This chain joins TRBV11-2 and TRBJ1-1; 9 nucleotides agree with TRBD1. The CDR3 extends over 14 amino acids. The germline CDR1 and CDR2 sequences are SGHAT and FQNNGV. J was trimmed by 11 bases and V by 5 bases; bases with no gene match: 12. The CDR3 loop is CASSDRRDREVAFF. CDR3 DNA: TGTGCCAGCAGCGACCGACGGGACAGGGAGGTGGCTTTCTTT.

Ten or more counts support this clonotype. This chain joins TRBV28 and TRBJ1-5; no firm D call. Germline CDR1 reads MDHEN; CDR2 reads SYDVKM. CDR3 length: 15 amino acids. Between the trimmed V and J ends, which lost 6 bases and 3 bases, there was a span of 15 bases. The CDR3: CASRIEAGVNQPQHF. The CDR3 DNA is TGTGCCAGCAGGATAGAAGCCGGGGTCAATCAGCCCCAGCATTTT.

This clonotype appeared many times. This chain joins TRBV20-1 and TRBJ2-1; D unresolved. V shed 4 bases and J shed 3 bases, with 13 bases lying between them. Germline CDR1 DFQATT, CDR2 SNEGSKA (reference sequence). The CDR3 totals 14 residues. This CDR3 is CSANRASHYNEQFF. CDR3 in DNA: TGCAGTGCTAACCGGGCCTCCCACTACAATGAGCAGTTCTTC.

This clonotype was observed at least ten times. The V gene is TRBV20-1, the J gene TRBJ2-7; the D gene could be TRBD1 or TRBD2 (5 bases each). The V end was cut by 6 bases, the J end by 3 bases, with 18 bases between. This CDR3 is 14 amino acids long. Germline CDR1 reads DFQATT; CDR2 reads SNEGSKA (reference sequence). The CDR3 sequence: CSANNRDRLYEQYF. CDR3 bases: TGCAGTGCAAATAACCGGGACCGACTCTACGAGCAGTACTTC.

Many counts were recorded for this clonotype. The CDR3 protein is CAISESYRSGELFF. CDR3 bases: TGTGCCATCAGTGAGTCGTATAGGTCCGGGGAGCTGTTTTTT. The V and J genes are TRBV10-3 and TRBJ2-2; D is ambiguous. Trimming cost V 0 bases and J 6 bases, with 8 bases left between them. The CDR3 is 14 residues long. Germline loops: CDR1 ENHRY, CDR2 SYGVKD.

This clonotype was picked up many times. The J gene is TRBJ2-1, the V gene TRBV7-9; tentatively, D is TRBD1 (6 bases). The germline CDR1 and CDR2 sequences are SEHNR and FQNEAQ (reference sequence). Trimming pared 8 bases from V and 5 bases from J, leaving 10 bases between. The CDR3 is made up of 12 amino acids. The CDR3 loop is CASVRGNNEQFF. CDR3 DNA: TGTGCCAGCGTAAGGGGGAACAATGAGCAGTTCTTC.

On this clonotype: This clone may be a read error of a much larger clone one base away. The genes are TRBV6-1 and TRBJ2-5; D may be TRBD1 (6 bases). CDR1 and CDR2 (germline): MNHNS, SASEGT. The CDR3 is 13 amino acids. Trimming shortened V by 6 bases and J by 4 bases, and 12 bases separated the two germline ends. Written as DNA, the CDR3 is TGTGCCAGCAGCGACAGGCGCCCAGAGACCCAGTACTTC. This sequence encodes CASSDRRPETQYF.

The table lists this clonotype with many counts. This chain links TRBV20-1 with TRBJ1-5; D is perhaps TRBD1 (6 bases). Germline values: CDR1 DFQATT, CDR2 SNEGSKA (reference sequence). CDR3 length: 12 residues. V dropped 5 bases and J dropped 7 bases, with 12 bases sitting between them. CDR3 in amino acids: CSAAQGQQPQHF. Written as DNA, the CDR3 is TGCAGTGCTGCACAGGGTCAGCAGCCCCAGCATTTT.

This clonotype was seen ten or more times. This chain connects TRBV5-1 to TRBJ2-3; D perhaps matches TRBD2 (7 bases). The CDR3 covers 15 residues. CDR1 SGHRS and CDR2 YFSETQ come from the germline V gene. V lost 0 bases and J lost 4, with 12 bases in between. The CDR3 bases are TGCGCCAGCAGCTTGGAGGGGGGAGGGGCAGATACGCAGTATTTT. Its translation: CASSLEGGGADTQYF.

This clonotype was recorded many times. The V and J genes are TRBV5-6 and TRBJ2-2, with 7 bases identical to TRBD2. V shed 2 bases, J shed 0 bases, and the junction held 1 base outside the gene matches. Per the germline V gene, CDR1 is SGHDT and CDR2 is YYEEEE. There are 15 residues in the CDR3. CDR3 loop: CASSFSGANTGELFF. The DNA for the CDR3 is TGTGCCAGCAGCTTCAGCGGGGCGAACACCGGGGAGCTGTTTTTT.

This clonotype appeared many times. The J gene is TRBJ2-2, the V gene TRBV7-2; no definite D call. The V gene's germline CDR1 is SGHTA and CDR2 FQGNSA. V lost 5 bases to trimming and J lost 5 bases, with 9 bases between them. This CDR3 region has 13 residues. The CDR3, as DNA: TGTGCCAGCAGCCGTTTGACGACCGGGGAGCTGTTTTTT. Residues: CASSRLTTGELFF.

Ten or more counts support this clonotype. The gene calls are TRBV7-6 and TRBJ2-2; perhaps TRBD1 as D (5 bases). Trimming pared 2 bases from V and 6 bases from J, leaving 16 bases between. This CDR3 spans 16 amino acids. The germline V gene has CDR1 SGHVS and CDR2 FNYEAQ. CDR3 in amino acids: CASSLTRQGGAGELFF. The CDR3 DNA reads TGTGCCAGCAGCTTAACCCGGCAGGGTGGGGCCGGGGAGCTGTTTTTT.

This clonotype occurred many times. The chain has TRBV7-8 and TRBJ1-6; D not resolved. The CDR3 extends over 16 amino acids. Germline V gene data show CDR1 as SGHVS and CDR2 as FQNEAQ. The V and J ends lost 2 bases and 2 bases respectively, with 10 bases between them. CDR3 in amino acids: CASSLPRIPYNSPLHF. The CDR3 DNA sequence: TGTGCCAGCAGCTTACCTCGGATTCCCTATAATTCACCCCTCCACTTT.

This clonotype was seen at least ten times. CDR3: CSVDRGRSTEAFF. The CDR3 bases are TGCAGCGTTGACCGGGGTAGGAGCACTGAAGCTTTCTTT. The chain couples TRBV29-1 to TRBJ1-1; the D is unclear. The CDR3 is 13 amino acids. The germline V gene encodes CDR1 SQVTM and CDR2 ANQGSEA. Trimming took 3 bases from V and 4 from J, leaving 12 bases between them.

This clonotype has a count of ten or more. The rearrangement links TRBV6-5 to TRBJ2-1; possibly TRBD2 for D (6 bases). V gave up 6 bases and J gave up 7 bases, with 13 bases separating them. In germline, CDR1 is MNHEY, CDR2 SVGAGI. This CDR3 is 13 amino acids long. The CDR3 DNA follows: TGTGCCAGCAGGACGGACTACGATAATGAGCAGTTCTTC. Translating it yields CASRTDYDNEQFF.